This TCR beta chain was documented in a study of cytomegalovirus exposure and HLA in healthy donors. The PCR had 60 Vbeta and 13 Jbeta primers. Some clones are missing from TCRdb's copy, which holds only in-frame ones; the method was immunoSEQ multiplex PCR. The sample carries 95,000 to 150,000 clones, about 80% recorded once. Trimming left V 0 bases short and J 5 bases short, with 10 bases between. This CDR3 contains 14 residues. CDR1 MGHRA and CDR2 YSYEKL come from the germline V gene. The sequence was obtained from a man younger than 35 in good health and CMV-seronegative. J is TRBJ1-1 and V is TRBV4-1; no clear D gene. The sequenced sample was PBMCs. The CDR3 reads CASSQDRGLTEAFF. CDR3 DNA: TGCGCCAGCAGCCAAGATAGAGGGCTTACTGAAGCTTTCTTT.